The clone carrying this T cell receptor beta chain showed up just a few times. Its antigen is not identified. A universal primer site came from template switching; cDNA carried unique molecular identifiers. TCRdb recomputed calls from the 5' RACE reads with MiXCR, one row per CDR3 protein. The table lists 450,000 or so distinct CDR3 sequences, 14% of them singletons. Germline V gene lookup returns CDR1 LGHDT and CDR2 YNNKEL (reference sequence). CDR3 length: 12 residues. V lost 2 bases, J lost 7 bases, and 8 bases lay in between. This record belongs to a study of identical twins. The study's findings and limits: Weaker excess twin sharing was observed in beta out-of-frame sequences. Cord blood's abundant beta clonotypes had fewer insertions, unlike memory repertoires. Zero-insertion findings could be partly confounded by invariant cells (MAIT and iNKT cells).

These sequences were also reported in another study, on yellow fever vaccine responses in identical twins.

The sample was CD4+ T cells sorted from blood. This chain joins TRBV3-1 and TRBJ2-5; D is undetermined. This TCR came from a woman under 30 in good health. The CDR3 is CASSQPEGTQYF. The DNA for the CDR3 is TGTGCCAGCAGCCAACCCGAAGGGACCCAGTACTTC.